This record covers a single T cell receptor (beta chain). Other DNA sequences of this sample code for an identical CDR3. The record originates from a study of shared clonotypes between healthy human individuals. Germline values: CDR1 MDHEN, CDR2 SYDVKM. The CDR3 is 12 residues long. Trimming stripped 2 bases from V and 3 bases from J, with 5 bases between. Produced via immunoSEQ multiplex PCR; TCRdb's table is partial and in-frame only. The sample yields 1,400,000 or so clones, less than 99% seen once. This TCR was recovered from a man aged 25-45 years in good health. Material for sequencing was naive CD4+ T cells sorted from blood. Subset: CD45RA+ positively selected. The V and J genes are TRBV28 and TRBJ2-7; no firm D call. In DNA, the CDR3 is TGTGCCAGCAGTTTAAACATCTACGAGCAGTACTTC. This codes for CASSLNIYEQYF.